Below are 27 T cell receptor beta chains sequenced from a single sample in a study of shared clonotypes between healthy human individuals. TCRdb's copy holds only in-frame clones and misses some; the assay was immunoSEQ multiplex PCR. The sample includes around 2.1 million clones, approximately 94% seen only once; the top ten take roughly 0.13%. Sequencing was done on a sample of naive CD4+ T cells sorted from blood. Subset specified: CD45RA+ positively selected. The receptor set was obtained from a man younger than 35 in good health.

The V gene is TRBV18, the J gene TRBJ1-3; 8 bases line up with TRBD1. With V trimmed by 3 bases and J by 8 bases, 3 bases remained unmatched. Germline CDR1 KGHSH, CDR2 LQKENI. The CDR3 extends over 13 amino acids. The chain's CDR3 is CASSPGQGHTIYF. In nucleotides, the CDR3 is TGTGCCAGCTCACCCGGACAGGGACACACCATATATTTT.

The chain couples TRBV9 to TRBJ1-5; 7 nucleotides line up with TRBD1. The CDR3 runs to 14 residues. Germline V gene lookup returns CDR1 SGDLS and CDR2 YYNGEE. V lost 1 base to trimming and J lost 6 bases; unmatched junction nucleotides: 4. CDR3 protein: CASSVQGVGQPQHF. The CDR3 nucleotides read TGTGCCAGCAGCGTACAGGGGGTAGGTCAGCCCCAGCATTTT.

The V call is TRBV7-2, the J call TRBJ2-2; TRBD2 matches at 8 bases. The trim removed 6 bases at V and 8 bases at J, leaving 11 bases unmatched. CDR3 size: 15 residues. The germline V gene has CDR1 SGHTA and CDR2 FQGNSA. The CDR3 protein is CASSLTSGSEGELFF. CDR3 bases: TGTGCCAGCAGTTTAACTAGCGGATCGGAGGGGGAGCTGTTTTTT.

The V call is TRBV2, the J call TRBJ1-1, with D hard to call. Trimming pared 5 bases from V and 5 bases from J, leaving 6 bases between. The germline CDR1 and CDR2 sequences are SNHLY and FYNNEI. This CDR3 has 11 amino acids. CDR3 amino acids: CASSIRTEAFF. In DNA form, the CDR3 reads TGTGCCAGCAGTATTCGAACTGAAGCTTTCTTT.

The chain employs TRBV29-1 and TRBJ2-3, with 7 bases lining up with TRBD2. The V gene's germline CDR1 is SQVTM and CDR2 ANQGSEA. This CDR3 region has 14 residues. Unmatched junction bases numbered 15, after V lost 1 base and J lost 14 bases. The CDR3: CSVEGGEGKVGRYF. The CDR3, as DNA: TGCAGCGTTGAAGGCGGGGAGGGTAAGGTAGGACGGTATTTT.

DNA of the CDR3: TGTGCCACCAGCAGGGATGGGCGGACAGACTCTGGAAACACCATATATTTT. As protein: CATSRDGRTDSGNTIYF. The J gene is TRBJ1-3, the V gene TRBV15, with D possibly being TRBD1 (6 bases). Trimming pared 3 bases from V and 0 bases from J, leaving 15 bases between. Germline V gene lookup returns CDR1 LNHNV and CDR2 YYDKDF (reference sequence). The CDR3 is 17 amino acids.

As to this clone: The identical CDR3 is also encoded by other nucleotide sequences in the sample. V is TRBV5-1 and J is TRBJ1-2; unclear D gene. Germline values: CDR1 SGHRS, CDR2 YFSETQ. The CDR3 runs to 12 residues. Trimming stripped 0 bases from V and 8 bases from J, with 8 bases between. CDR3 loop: CASSLDFRGYTF. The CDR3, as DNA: TGCGCCAGCAGCTTGGATTTTCGAGGCTACACCTTC.

The CDR3 loop reads CASSVVGTSGIRETQYF. CDR3 nucleotide sequence: TGTGCCAGCAGCGTAGTTGGGACTAGCGGGATAAGAGAGACCCAGTACTTC. The chain couples TRBV9 to TRBJ2-5, with 13 bases aligning to TRBD2. The CDR3 consists of 17 residues. CDR1 is SGDLS and CDR2 is YYNGEE in the germline V gene. V was clipped by 0 bases and J by 4 bases; unmatched bases: 6. Complete variable domain (other parts from reference TRBV9 and TRBJ2-5): DSGVTQTPKHLITATGQRVTLRCSPRSGDLSVYWYQQSLDQGLQFLIQYYNGEERAKGNILERFSAQQFPDLHSELNLSSLELGDSALYFCASSVVGTSGIRETQYFGPGTRLLVL.

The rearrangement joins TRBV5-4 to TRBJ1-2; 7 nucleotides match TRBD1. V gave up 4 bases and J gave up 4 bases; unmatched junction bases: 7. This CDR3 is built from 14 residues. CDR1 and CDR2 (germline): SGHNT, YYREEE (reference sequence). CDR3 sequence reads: CASSLGGRGYGYTF. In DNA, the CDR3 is TGTGCCAGCAGCCTAGGGGGCCGGGGCTATGGCTACACCTTC.

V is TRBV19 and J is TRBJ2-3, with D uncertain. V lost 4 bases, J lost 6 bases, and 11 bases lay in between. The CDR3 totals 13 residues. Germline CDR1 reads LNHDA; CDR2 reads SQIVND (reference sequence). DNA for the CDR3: TGTGCCAGTAGTAAAGGCCTGGGGGATACGCAGTATTTT. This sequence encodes CASSKGLGDTQYF. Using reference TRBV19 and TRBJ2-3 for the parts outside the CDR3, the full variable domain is DGGITQSPKYLFRKEGQNVTLSCEQNLNHDAMYWYRQDPGQGLRLIYYSQIVNDFQKGDIAEGYSVSREKKESFPLTVTSAQKNPTAFYLCASSKGLGDTQYFGPGTRLTVL.

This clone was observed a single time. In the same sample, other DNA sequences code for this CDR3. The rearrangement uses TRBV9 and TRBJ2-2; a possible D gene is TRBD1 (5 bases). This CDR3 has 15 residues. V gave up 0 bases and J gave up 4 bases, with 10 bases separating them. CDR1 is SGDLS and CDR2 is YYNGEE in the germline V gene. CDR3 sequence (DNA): TGTGCCAGCAGCGTAGATTCTAGGGGCACCGGGGAGCTGTTTTTT. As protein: CASSVDSRGTGELFF.

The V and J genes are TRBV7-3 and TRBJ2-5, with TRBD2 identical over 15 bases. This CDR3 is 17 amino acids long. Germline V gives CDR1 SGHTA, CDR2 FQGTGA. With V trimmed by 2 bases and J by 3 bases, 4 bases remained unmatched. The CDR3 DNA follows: TGTGCCAGCAGCTTATCCGGACTAGCGGGGGGGAAAGAGACCCAGTACTTC. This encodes CASSLSGLAGGKETQYF. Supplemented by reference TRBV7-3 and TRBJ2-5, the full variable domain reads GAGVSQTPSNKVTEKGKYVELRCDPISGHTALYWYRQSLGQGPEFLIYFQGTGAADDSGLPNDRFFAVRPEGSVSTLKIQRTERGDSAVYLCASSLSGLAGGKETQYFGPGTRLLVL.

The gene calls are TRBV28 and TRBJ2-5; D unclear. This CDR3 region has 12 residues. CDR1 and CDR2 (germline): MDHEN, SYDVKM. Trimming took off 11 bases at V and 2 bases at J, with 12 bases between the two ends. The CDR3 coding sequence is TGTGCCTCCTCAACCGAGCAAGAGACCCAGTACTTC. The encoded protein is CASSTEQETQYF.

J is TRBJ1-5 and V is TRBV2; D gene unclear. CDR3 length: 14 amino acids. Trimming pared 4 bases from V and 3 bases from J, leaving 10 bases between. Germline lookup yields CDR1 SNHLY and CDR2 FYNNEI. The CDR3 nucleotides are TGTGCCAGCAGTGCGAACGGTGACAATCAGCCCCAGCATTTT. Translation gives CASSANGDNQPQHF.

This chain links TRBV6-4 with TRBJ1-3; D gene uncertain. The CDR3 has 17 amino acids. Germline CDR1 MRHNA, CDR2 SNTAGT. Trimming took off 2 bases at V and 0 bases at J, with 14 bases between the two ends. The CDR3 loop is CASSDRCSADSGNTIYF. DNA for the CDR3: TGTGCCAGCAGTGACCGGTGTAGCGCAGACTCTGGAAACACCATATATTTT.

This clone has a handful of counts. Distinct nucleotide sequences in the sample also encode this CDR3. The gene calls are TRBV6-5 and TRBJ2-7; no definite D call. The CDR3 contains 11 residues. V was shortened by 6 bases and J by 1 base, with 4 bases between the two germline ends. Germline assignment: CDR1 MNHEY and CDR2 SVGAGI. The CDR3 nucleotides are TGTGCCAGCAGAGATTCCTACGAGCAGTACTTC. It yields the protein CASRDSYEQYF.

In DNA, the CDR3 is TGTGCCAGCAGTTTTAGGCTAGCGGGAGCTGGAAACATTCAGTACTTC. Its translation is CASSFRLAGAGNIQYF. The J gene is TRBJ2-4, the V gene TRBV27; 10 positions agree with TRBD2. The CDR3 is 16 amino acids. Germline lookup yields CDR1 MNHEY and CDR2 SMNVEV (reference sequence). After removal of 3 bases from V and 6 bases from J, the junction contained 8 bases not matched to a gene.

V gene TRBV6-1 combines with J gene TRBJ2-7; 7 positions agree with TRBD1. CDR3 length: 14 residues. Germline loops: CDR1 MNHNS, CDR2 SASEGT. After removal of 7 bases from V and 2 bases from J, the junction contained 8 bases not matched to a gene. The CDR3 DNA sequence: TGTGCCAGCAATTCCGGGACAGTAGCCTACGAGCAGTACTTC. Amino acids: CASNSGTVAYEQYF.

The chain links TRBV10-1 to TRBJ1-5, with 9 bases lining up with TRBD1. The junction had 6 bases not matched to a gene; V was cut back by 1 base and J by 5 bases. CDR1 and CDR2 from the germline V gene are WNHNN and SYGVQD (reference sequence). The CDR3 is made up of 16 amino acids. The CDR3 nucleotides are TGCGCCAGCAGTGAGTTCGGGACAGGGATCGATCAGCCCCAGCATTTT. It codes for CASSEFGTGIDQPQHF.

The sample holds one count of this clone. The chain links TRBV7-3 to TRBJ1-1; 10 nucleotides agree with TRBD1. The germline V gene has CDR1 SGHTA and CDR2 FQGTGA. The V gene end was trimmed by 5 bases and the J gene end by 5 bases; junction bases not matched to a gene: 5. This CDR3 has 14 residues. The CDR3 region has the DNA TGTGCCAGCAGCCCCGGACAGGGGGGGACTGAAGCTTTCTTT. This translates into CASSPGQGGTEAFF.

The CDR3 here is CASRLGQNTEAFF. CDR3 coding DNA: TGTGCCAGCAGACTAGGACAGAACACTGAAGCTTTCTTT. The V call is TRBV11-2, the J call TRBJ1-1; D might be TRBD1 (5 bases). The V gene's germline CDR1 is SGHAT and CDR2 FQNNGV. CDR3 length equals 13 residues. V was pared by 6 bases and J by 1 base, with 9 bases between.

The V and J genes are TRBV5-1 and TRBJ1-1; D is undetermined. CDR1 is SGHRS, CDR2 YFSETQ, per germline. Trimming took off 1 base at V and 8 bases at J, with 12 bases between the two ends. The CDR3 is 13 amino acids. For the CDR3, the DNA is TGCGCCAGCAGCTTGATTGGTGGGTCGGAAGCTTTCTTT. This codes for CASSLIGGSEAFF.

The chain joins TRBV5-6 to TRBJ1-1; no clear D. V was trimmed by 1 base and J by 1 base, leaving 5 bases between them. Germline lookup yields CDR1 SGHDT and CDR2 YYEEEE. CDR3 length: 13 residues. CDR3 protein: CASSLYQNTEAFF. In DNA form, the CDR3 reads TGTGCCAGCAGCTTGTATCAGAACACTGAAGCTTTCTTT. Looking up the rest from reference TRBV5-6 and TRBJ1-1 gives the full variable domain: DAGVTQSPTHLIKTRGQQVTLRCSPKSGHDTVSWYQQALGQGPQFIFQYYEEEERQRGNFPDRFSGHQFPNYSSELNVNALLLGDSALYLCASSLYQNTEAFFGQGTRLTVV.

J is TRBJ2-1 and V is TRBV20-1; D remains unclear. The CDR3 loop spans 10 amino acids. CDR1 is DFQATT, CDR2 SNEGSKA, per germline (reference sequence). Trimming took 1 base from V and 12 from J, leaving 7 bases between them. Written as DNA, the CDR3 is TGCAGTGCTAGAGTAACACGGCAGTTCTTC. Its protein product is CSARVTRQFF.

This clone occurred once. For the CDR3, the DNA is TGCGCCAGCAGAAGGACTAGAATCAGCTCCTACGAGCAGTACTTC. The encoded protein is CASRRTRISSYEQYF. The chain recombines TRBV10-1 with TRBJ2-7; 7 nucleotides match TRBD2. Germline V gene sequence: CDR1 WNHNN, CDR2 SYGVQD (reference sequence). The CDR3 is 15 amino acids. V dropped 6 bases and J dropped 0; count of bases not matched to a gene: 8.

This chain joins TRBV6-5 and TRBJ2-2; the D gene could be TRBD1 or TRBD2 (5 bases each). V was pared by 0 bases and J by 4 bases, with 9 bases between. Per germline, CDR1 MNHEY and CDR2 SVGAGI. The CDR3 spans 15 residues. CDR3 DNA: TGTGCCAGCAGTTACTCGACGGGGACCACCGGGGAGCTGTTTTTT. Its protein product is CASSYSTGTTGELFF.

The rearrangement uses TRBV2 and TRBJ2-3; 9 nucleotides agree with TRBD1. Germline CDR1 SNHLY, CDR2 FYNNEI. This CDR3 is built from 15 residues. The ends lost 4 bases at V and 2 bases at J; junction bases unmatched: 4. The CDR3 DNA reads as TGTGCCAGCAGTGCCGGGACAGGGCCCACAGATACGCAGTATTTT. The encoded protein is CASSAGTGPTDTQYF.